The next 16 T cell receptor beta chains were all read from a single sample in a study of blood T cell repertoires in COVID-19. Some clones are missing from TCRdb's copy, which holds only in-frame ones; the method was immunoSEQ multiplex PCR. Here the sample spans fewer than 150,000 clones, roughly 80% being singletons. Sequenced sample: peripheral blood. All receptors come from a woman of 80 years or more in a cohort sampled during active or convalescent COVID-19.

CDR3 coding DNA: TGTGCCAGCTCAGGGGGGGACCAAGAGACCCAGTACTTC. Protein product: CASSGGDQETQYF. This rearrangement joins TRBV18 to TRBJ2-5, with 7 bases lining up with TRBD2. The CDR3 totals 13 residues. The ends lost 5 bases at V and 0 bases at J; junction bases unmatched: 0. Germline CDR1 is KGHSH and CDR2 is LQKENI.

The gene calls are TRBV7-2 and TRBJ2-1; 10 bases agree with TRBD2. V was clipped by 5 bases and J by 6 bases; unmatched bases: 7. Germline V gene lookup returns CDR1 SGHTA and CDR2 FQGNSA. This CDR3 has 15 amino acids. The CDR3 nucleotides are TGTGCCAGCAGCCCACCGGGACTAGCGTTCAATGAGCAGTTCTTC. Protein product: CASSPPGLAFNEQFF.

The chain is built from TRBV28 and TRBJ2-3, with TRBD2 identical over 11 bases. The junction had 9 bases not matched to a gene; V was cut back by 3 bases and J by 1 base. Germline V gives CDR1 MDHEN, CDR2 SYDVKM. The CDR3 length is 18 residues. The CDR3 coding sequence is TGTGCCAGCAGTTTTGTAGCGGGGGGGGTAGGCGGCACAGATACGCAGTATTTT. Translating gives CASSFVAGGVGGTDTQYF.

The V gene is TRBV7-2, the J gene TRBJ2-3, with TRBD2 as a possible D gene (5 bases). Trimming removed 1 base at V and 6 bases at J, with 11 bases between. Germline CDR1 is SGHTA and CDR2 is FQGNSA. The CDR3 spans 14 residues. The CDR3 DNA is TGTGCCAGCAGCTTAGAACCTAGCCGGGATACGCAGTATTTT. This sequence encodes CASSLEPSRDTQYF.

In its sample, this clone was seen a few times. The chain carries TRBV3-1 (or the pseudogene TRBV3-2) and TRBJ1-2; D might be TRBD1 (6 bases). In germline, CDR1 is LGHDT, CDR2 YNNKEL (reference sequence). The CDR3 loop spans 12 amino acids. Trimming removed 8 bases from V and 8 bases from J, with 15 bases in between. The CDR3 nucleotides read TGTGCCAGCCGAGGGGGGGCCCACGGCTACACCTTC. It yields the protein CASRGGAHGYTF.

CDR3 in DNA: TGTGCCAGCAGTTACCTAGCGGGGGGAGGAATGACAGATACGCAGTATTTT. Its translation is CASSYLAGGGMTDTQYF. The chain uses TRBV6-2 or TRBV6-3 and TRBJ2-3; 11 nucleotides agree with TRBD2. Germline assignment: CDR1 MNHEY and CDR2 SVGEGT. This CDR3 contains 17 residues. The ends lost 2 bases at V and 3 bases at J; junction bases unmatched: 7.

The J gene is TRBJ1-3, the V gene TRBV6-5; D gene unclear. The CDR3 is 14 residues long. The germline gives CDR1 MNHEY, CDR2 SVGAGI. Trimming stripped 5 bases from V and 0 bases from J, with 8 bases between. The CDR3 region has the DNA TGTGCCAGCAGTCTATTTTACTCTGGAAACACCATATATTTT. This encodes CASSLFYSGNTIYF.

In its sample, this clone was seen many times. This chain joins TRBV7-8 and TRBJ1-2, with 8 bases identical to TRBD1. V gave up 5 bases and J gave up 3 bases; unmatched junction bases: 11. In germline, CDR1 is SGHVS, CDR2 FQNEAQ. This CDR3 is built from 16 residues. The chain's CDR3 is CASSHWTGRGDYGYTF. CDR3 nucleotide sequence: TGTGCCAGCAGCCATTGGACAGGGAGGGGGGACTATGGCTACACCTTC. Drawing the rest from reference TRBV7-8 and TRBJ1-2, the complete variable domain is GAGVSQSPRYKVAKRGQDVALRCDPISGHVSLFWYQQALGQGPEFLTYFQNEAQLDKSGLPSDRFFAERPEGSVSTLKIQRTQQEDSAVYLCASSHWTGRGDYGYTFGSGTRLTVV.

The chain is built from TRBV18 and TRBJ2-5, with D perhaps matching TRBD2 (6 bases). The germline CDR1 and CDR2 sequences are KGHSH and LQKENI. The CDR3 length is 16 residues. V shed 3 bases and J shed 5 bases, with 19 bases lying between them. CDR3 in DNA: TGTGCCAGCTCACCTTCGAGACTAGAGACGGGTGAGACCCAGTACTTC. Protein product: CASSPSRLETGETQYF.

This clone was seen just once. The V and J genes are TRBV5-5 and TRBJ1-4; a possible D gene is TRBD1 (5 bases). The germline V and J ends were trimmed by 4 bases and 8 bases, with 15 bases remaining between them. The CDR3 is 14 residues long. The germline V gene has CDR1 SGHKS and CDR2 YYEKEE (reference sequence). This chain's CDR3 is CASSLPGEGEKLFF. The CDR3 nucleotides are TGTGCCAGCAGCCTCCCGGGGGAGGGCGAAAAACTGTTTTTT.

The chain joins TRBV2 to TRBJ2-4; D is perhaps TRBD1 (6 bases). Trimming cost V 4 bases and J 1 base, with 8 bases left between them. There are 14 residues in the CDR3. Per the germline V gene, CDR1 is SNHLY and CDR2 is FYNNEI. CDR3 nucleotides: TGTGCCAGCAGTGCCACAGGGGCCAAAAACATTCAGTACTTC. It is translated as CASSATGAKNIQYF.

As for this clone: The same CDR3 also results from other DNA sequences found in this sample. V and J are TRBV28 and TRBJ1-2; D is perhaps TRBD1 (5 bases). There are 12 residues in the CDR3. The germline V and J ends were trimmed by 5 bases and 4 bases, with 8 bases remaining between them. Germline-derived CDR1 and CDR2 are MDHEN and SYDVKM. CDR3 DNA: TGTGCCAGCAGTCTGCAGGGCTATGGCTACACCTTC. Encoded protein: CASSLQGYGYTF.

V gene TRBV3-1 (or the pseudogene TRBV3-2) combines with J gene TRBJ1-2; perhaps TRBD1 as D (6 bases). This CDR3 has 14 amino acids. The germline gives CDR1 LGHDT, CDR2 YNNKEL (reference sequence). V lost 3 bases to trimming and J lost 4 bases, with 12 bases between them. In DNA, the CDR3 is TGTGCCAGCAGCCAGTCCAGGGGCCGCTATGGCTACACCTTC. This codes for CASSQSRGRYGYTF.

In DNA form, the CDR3 reads TGTGCCACCAGTGACCAGGACAGGGGCTCAAGTGATACGCAGTATTTT. Translating gives CATSDQDRGSSDTQYF. The chain recombines TRBV24-1 with TRBJ2-3; TRBD1 aligns across 9 bases. Germline CDR1 KGHDR, CDR2 SFDVKD. The V segment lost 4 bases and the J segment 6 bases; nucleotides outside the gene matches: 10. The CDR3 extends over 16 amino acids.

Note on this clone: This CDR3 is also generated by other DNA sequences in the sample. The chain uses TRBV3-1 (or the pseudogene TRBV3-2) and TRBJ2-1; D possibly corresponds to TRBD1 (6 bases). Germline CDR1 reads LGHDT; CDR2 reads YNNKEL (reference sequence). Trimming removed 4 bases from V and 9 bases from J, with 7 bases in between. The CDR3 runs 11 residues. In DNA, the CDR3 is TGTGCCAGCAGCCGAGGGGGTGAGCAGTTCTTC. Residues: CASSRGGEQFF.

There are a few counts of this clone. The chain carries TRBV7-6 and TRBJ2-2; TRBD2 matches at 10 bases. The CDR3 spans 16 residues. V trimming: 3 bases; J trimming: 8 bases; junction bases outside the gene matches: 9. Looked up from germline, CDR1 is SGHVS and CDR2 is FNYEAQ. DNA for the CDR3: TGTGCCAGCAGCTTTCAAAGCGGGGGGGCTTCTGGGGAGCTGTTTTTT. Translation gives CASSFQSGGASGELFF.